This TCR beta chain derives from a study of vaccination effects on CD4 cells after COVID-19. General study results and limits: Convalescent patients were scarce, and early post-infection timepoints were absent.

With the ViraFEST assay, the study expanded antigen-specific CD4+ T cells using viral peptide pools, then sequenced them. Upon completion of 10 to 11 days in culture, CD4+ T cells were isolated. Wells of two million PBMC each were grown with roughly 10 IU/ml IL-2 and approximately 10 ug/ml peptides. On days 3 and 7, fresh IL-2 medium replaced half the medium. Profiled with immunoSEQ multiplex PCR; TCRdb holds only in-frame clones, not every one. The sample holds around 30,000 clones, roughly two thirds seen once. As regards this clone: Antigen: not known.

Per the germline V gene, CDR1 is DFQATT and CDR2 is SNEGSKA (reference sequence). The CDR3 is 11 residues long. Trimming cost V 3 bases and J 6 bases, with 7 bases left between them. The sequencing used CD4+ T cells from PBMCs cultured with HCoV-229E spike peptides, collected before COVID-19 vaccination. This clonotype originated in a human donor who received a COVID-19 vaccine. This rearrangement joins TRBV20-1 to TRBJ2-3; D call uncertain. CDR3 nucleotide sequence: TGCAGTGCTAGCGTGGGTGATACGCAGTATTTT. Encoded protein: CSASVGDTQYF.